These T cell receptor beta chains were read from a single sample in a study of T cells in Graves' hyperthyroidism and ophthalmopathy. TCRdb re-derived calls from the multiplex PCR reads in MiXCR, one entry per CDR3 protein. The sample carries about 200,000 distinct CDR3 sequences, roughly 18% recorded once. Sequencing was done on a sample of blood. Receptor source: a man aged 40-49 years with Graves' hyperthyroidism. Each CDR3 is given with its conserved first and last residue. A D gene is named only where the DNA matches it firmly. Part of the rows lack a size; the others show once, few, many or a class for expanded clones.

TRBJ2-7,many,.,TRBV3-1,CASSPHPQGYEQYF,TGTGCCAGCAGCCCCCATCCCCAGGGTTACGAGCAGTACTTC
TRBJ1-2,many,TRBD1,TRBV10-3,CAISDIGRGNYGYTF,TGTGCCATCAGTGACATCGGCAGGGGGAACTATGGCTACACCTTC
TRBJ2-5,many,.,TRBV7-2,CASSLGWRAGTQYF,TGTGCCAGCAGCTTAGGGTGGCGAGCGGGGACCCAGTACTTC
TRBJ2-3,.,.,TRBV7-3,CASSQGSGITDTQYF,TGTGCCAGCAGCCAAGGGTCGGGGATCACAGATACGCAGTATTTT
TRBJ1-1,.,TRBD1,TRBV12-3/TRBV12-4,CASTPGQGRGTEAFF,TGTGCCAGCACCCCTGGACAGGGACGAGGAACTGAAGCTTTCTTT
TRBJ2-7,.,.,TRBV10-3,CAISAGTVSIYEQYF,TGTGCCATCAGTGCTGGGACCGTCTCCATCTACGAGCAGTACTTC
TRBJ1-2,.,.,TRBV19,CASRRPNYGYTF,TGTGCCAGTAGGCGTCCTAACTATGGCTACACCTTC
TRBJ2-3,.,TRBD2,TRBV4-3,CASSQGRGGPTDTQYF,TGCGCCAGCAGCCAAGGGCGGGGGGGCCCCACAGATACGCAGTATTTT
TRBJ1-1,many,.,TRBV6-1,CASSTTRMNTEAFF,TGTGCCAGCAGTACGACAAGAATGAACACTGAAGCTTTCTTT
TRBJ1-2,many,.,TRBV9,CASSVGSGRSYTF,TGTGCCAGCAGCGTAGGATCCGGTAGGAGCTACACCTTC
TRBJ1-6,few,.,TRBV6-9,CASSYRLRGSPLHF,TGTGCCAGCAGTTACCGGCTGCGAGGGTCACCCCTCCACTTT
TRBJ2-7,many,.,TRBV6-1,CASSSGQGAYEQYF,TGTGCCAGCAGTTCTGGGCAGGGAGCCTACGAGCAGTACTTC
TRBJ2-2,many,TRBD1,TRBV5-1,CASSPIGQGYTGELFF,TGCGCCAGCAGCCCAATCGGACAGGGGTACACCGGGGAGCTGTTTTTT
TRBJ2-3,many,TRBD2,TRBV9,CASSREAGGSDTQYF,TGTGCCAGCAGCCGGGAGGCGGGGGGGTCAGATACGCAGTATTTT